The 18 T cell receptor beta chains presented below share a single source sample, sequenced in a study of regulatory T cells in long-lasting Graves disease. To make TCR beta libraries, researchers used iRepertoire HTBI primers and Arm-PCR of CDR3 regions. TCRdb called the multiplex PCR reads again in MiXCR, with one record for every CDR3 protein. Counted here are about 430,000 distinct CDR3 sequences, 15% occurring once; the ten biggest clones make up approximately 7.8%. Time point reported: newly diagnosed GD, antithyroid drugs for less than 3 months. PBMC RNA was the source of the TCR library. These records were also assigned to another study, of T cells in Graves' hyperthyroidism and ophthalmopathy.

The material sequenced was peripheral blood mononuclear cells (PBMCs), taken at new diagnosis, from a patient treated with antithyroid drugs. The receptor source for this set is a woman in her 40s with Graves disease.

The sample holds a few counts of this clonotype. The gene calls are TRBV7-2 and TRBJ2-4; weak D call: TRBD2 (7 bases). Trimming shortened V by 6 bases and J by 2 bases, and 23 bases separated the two germline ends. The CDR3 covers 18 residues. CDR1 SGHTA and CDR2 FQGNSA come from the germline V gene. CDR3 protein: CASRGGREAGATKNIQYF. The CDR3, as DNA: TGTGCCAGCAGAGGGGGGAGAGAGGCGGGAGCCACCAAAAACATTCAGTACTTC.

This clonotype has at least ten counts. The chain couples TRBV6-2 or TRBV6-3 to TRBJ2-7; unclear D gene. CDR1 and CDR2 (germline): MNHEY, SVGEGT. There are 12 residues in the CDR3. The V and J ends lost 6 bases and 5 bases respectively, with 11 bases between them. The CDR3 region is CASSSIGHEQYF. DNA of the CDR3: TGTGCCAGCAGCTCCATAGGTCACGAGCAGTACTTC.

The chain employs TRBV20-1 and TRBJ1-4, with unresolved D. Between the trimmed V and J ends, which lost 6 bases and 5 bases, there was a span of 13 bases. CDR3 length: 13 amino acids. The germline V gene has CDR1 DFQATT and CDR2 SNEGSKA (reference sequence). CDR3 sequence reads: CSAKTRLNEKLFF. CDR3 nucleotide sequence: TGCAGTGCAAAGACAAGGTTGAATGAAAAACTGTTTTTT.

In its sample, this clonotype was seen a few times. The rearrangement uses TRBV6-1 and TRBJ1-2; D is uncertain. The CDR3 runs 11 residues. V lost 6 bases and J lost 1, with 3 bases in between. CDR1 and CDR2 from the germline V gene are MNHNS and SASEGT. CDR3 DNA sequence: TGTGCCAGCAGGAGTAACTATGGCTACACCTTC. Its protein is CASRSNYGYTF.

The chain carries TRBV5-1 and TRBJ2-1; D tentatively reads TRBD1 or TRBD2 (6 bases each). Trimming removed 2 bases from V and 11 bases from J, with 14 bases in between. The germline V gene has CDR1 SGHRS and CDR2 YFSETQ. The CDR3 runs 13 residues. The CDR3, as DNA: TGCGCCAGCAGCTTCCCACAGGGAGGTAAGCAGTTCTTC. Its protein product is CASSFPQGGKQFF.

This chain links TRBV7-9 with TRBJ1-6; TRBD1 matches at 9 bases. The CDR3 consists of 19 residues. The V gene's germline CDR1 is SEHNR and CDR2 FQNEAQ (reference sequence). The ends lost 5 bases at V and 3 bases at J; junction bases unmatched: 14. CDR3 DNA: TGTGCCAGCAGCCAAACAACAGGGGGCAAGGCCTTCTATAATTCACCCCTCCACTTT. This gives the protein CASSQTTGGKAFYNSPLHF.

This clonotype appeared many times. This chain connects TRBV7-6 to TRBJ2-1; the match to TRBD2 covers 10 bases. The CDR3 has 17 amino acids. In germline, CDR1 is SGHVS, CDR2 FNYEAQ. J lost 4 bases, V lost 1 base, and 7 bases had no gene match. CDR3 DNA: TGTGCCAGCAGCTTAGTAGCACCGGGACTAGCGTACAATGAGCAGTTCTTC. Translation: CASSLVAPGLAYNEQFF. Based on the CDR3 plus reference TRBV7-6 and TRBJ2-1, the full variable domain is GAGVSQSPRYKVTKRGQDVALRCDPISGHVSLYWYRQALGQGPEFLTYFNYEAQQDKSGLPNDRFSAERPEGSISTLTIQRTEQRDSAMYRCASSLVAPGLAYNEQFFGPGTRLTVL.

The chain joins TRBV28 to TRBJ2-2; the D is unclear. The CDR3 extends over 15 amino acids. Looked up from germline, CDR1 is MDHEN and CDR2 is SYDVKM. Trimming stripped 4 bases from V and 0 bases from J, with 9 bases between. The CDR3 sequence: CASSSLVSNTGELFF. Written as DNA, the CDR3 is TGTGCCAGCAGTTCCCTCGTCTCGAACACCGGGGAGCTGTTTTTT.

This clonotype was observed a handful of times. The chain links TRBV20-1 to TRBJ2-7; 10 bases align to TRBD2. J gave up 6 bases and V 5 bases, and 4 bases lay outside the gene matches. The CDR3 runs to 12 residues. CDR1 is DFQATT, CDR2 SNEGSKA, per germline (reference sequence). The CDR3 bases are TGCAGTGCTGAAGCGGGAGGGCCCGAGCAGTACTTC. It yields the protein CSAEAGGPEQYF.

This clonotype was detected many times. The chain couples TRBV13 to TRBJ2-7; 7 bases are a match to TRBD1. The CDR3 covers 13 residues. The germline gives CDR1 PRHDT, CDR2 FYEKMQ (reference sequence). Trimming removed 3 bases from V and 7 bases from J; junction bases left unmatched: 6. Here the CDR3 reads CASSFRGTGEQYF. In DNA, the CDR3 is TGTGCCAGCAGCTTCAGGGGGACGGGAGAGCAGTACTTC.

The chain combines TRBV4-2 with TRBJ2-5, with TRBD2 as a possible D gene (6 bases). Germline lookup yields CDR1 LGHNA and CDR2 YNFKEQ. The CDR3 runs to 17 residues. The ends were cut back, 2 bases at V and 2 bases at J, with 18 bases in the middle. CDR3 amino acids: CASSQKVSDYNQETQYF. The DNA of the CDR3 is TGTGCCAGCAGCCAAAAAGTTTCGGACTACAATCAAGAGACCCAGTACTTC.

This clonotype was counted a few times. The chain has TRBV6-2 or TRBV6-3 and TRBJ2-7; a possible D gene is TRBD2 (6 bases). The length of the CDR3 is 16 residues. Trimming left V 6 bases short and J 0 bases short, with 18 bases between. Germline V gives CDR1 MNHEY, CDR2 SVGEGT. Here the CDR3 reads CASSPLAWRDSYEQYF. The CDR3 nucleotides read TGTGCCAGCAGCCCCTTGGCTTGGCGGGACTCCTACGAGCAGTACTTC.

In regard to this clonotype: The germline gene is not matched at one end of the junction; a read error may be the cause. The CDR3: CAGSLLGETQYF. CDR3 DNA: TGCGCCGGCAGCCTACTGGGAGAGACCCAGTACTTC. The chain is built from TRBV4-1 and TRBJ2-5; D remains unclear. The V gene's germline CDR1 is MGHRA and CDR2 YSYEKL. The length of the CDR3 is 12 residues.

The sample holds many counts of this clonotype. V and J are TRBV4-1 and TRBJ2-7; D gene ambiguous. CDR1 is MGHRA and CDR2 is YSYEKL in the germline V gene. V lost 0 bases and J lost 0, with 9 bases in between. CDR3 size: 15 residues. CDR3 sequence: CASSQDSAGSYEQYF. The CDR3 DNA is TGCGCCAGCAGCCAAGATTCGGCCGGCTCCTACGAGCAGTACTTC.

This clonotype occurred many times. In DNA, the CDR3 is TGTGCCAGCAGTAAGGGAACTTTAGGATCAATTTCCTACGAGCAGTACTTC. Amino acids: CASSKGTLGSISYEQYF. This chain uses TRBV28 with TRBJ2-7; D ambiguous. CDR3 length equals 17 residues. Germline CDR1 is MDHEN and CDR2 is SYDVKM. Trimming removed 5 bases from V and 1 base from J, with 21 bases in between.

This chain uses TRBV9 with TRBJ2-3, with TRBD2 as a possible D gene (6 bases). Trimming removed 3 bases at V and 0 bases at J, with 11 bases between. The germline gives CDR1 SGDLS, CDR2 YYNGEE. The CDR3 contains 15 residues. The CDR3 loop is CASSASGTSTDTQYF. CDR3 in DNA: TGTGCCAGCAGCGCCTCCGGGACTAGCACAGATACGCAGTATTTT.

In its sample, this clonotype was seen a few times. The chain links TRBV5-1 to TRBJ1-1; 9 bases map to TRBD1. V lost 4 bases, J lost 5 bases, and 9 bases stayed unmatched. The CDR3 spans 15 residues. CDR1 is SGHRS, CDR2 YFSETQ, per germline. The CDR3 DNA is TGCGCCAGCAGCCACAACCAGGACAGGGGAACTGAAGCTTTCTTT. It is translated as CASSHNQDRGTEAFF.

The chain joins TRBV14 to TRBJ1-1; unclear D gene. Germline V gives CDR1 SGHDN, CDR2 FVKESK. V gave up 0 bases and J gave up 0 bases, with 8 bases separating them. This CDR3 is built from 15 residues. CDR3 in DNA: TGTGCCAGCAGCCAAGATGACCGGCTGAACACTGAAGCTTTCTTT. Its protein is CASSQDDRLNTEAFF.